This T cell receptor (beta chain) was identified in a study of T cell repertoires in cytomegalovirus infection. MiXCR was run by TCRdb on the reads, yielding one entry per CDR3 protein. The sample has 750,000 to 950,000 distinct CDR3 sequences, just under 30% seen once. Note on this clonotype: Its antigen is unknown.

The sequenced sample was cultured CD8+ T cells from PBMCs, obtained from culture after CMV antigen stimulation. The receptor was derived from a human donor in good health (CMV status not recorded). Some clones in this sample may be carry-over from other donors' samples.

This CDR3 is CASGFWTGDRETQYF. CDR3 DNA sequence: TGTGCTAGTGGTTTTTGGACAGGGGATCGAGAGACCCAGTACTTC. The V and J genes are TRBV12-5 and TRBJ2-5; 9 bases fit TRBD1. The CDR3 has 15 residues. V was pared by 3 bases and J by 4 bases, with 6 bases of the junction left unmatched. The germline V gene encodes CDR1 LGHNT and CDR2 FRNRAP.